These 21 T cell receptor beta chains were all obtained from the same sample, sequenced in a study of identical twins. TCRdb processed the 5' RACE reads anew with MiXCR; each CDR3 protein has one entry. Of around 250,000 distinct CDR3 sequences listed, around 7% are singletons. A further study also used this sample, focusing on yellow fever vaccine responses in identical twins.

The sequencing sample was made of memory (CD45RO+) T cells sorted from blood. Source of these receptors: a woman aged 18-29 years in good health.

V and J are TRBV18 and TRBJ2-1, with TRBD2 as a possible D gene (5 bases). V dropped 3 bases and J dropped 4 bases, with 19 bases sitting between them. From germline, CDR1 is KGHSH and CDR2 LQKENI. The CDR3 consists of 17 residues. The CDR3 DNA follows: TGTGCCAGCTCACCCTGGTCTAGCCGTTACGTATACAATGAGCAGTTCTTC. Translating it yields CASSPWSSRYVYNEQFF.

This clonotype was seen a handful of times. The chain has TRBV27 and TRBJ2-7, with D possibly TRBD2 on 5 matching bases. CDR1 and CDR2 (germline): MNHEY, SMNVEV (reference sequence). Trimming pared 0 bases from V and 0 bases from J, leaving 9 bases between. There are 15 residues in the CDR3. DNA of the CDR3: TGTGCCAGCAGTTTATCCTATGGAGGCTCCTACGAGCAGTACTTC. Translation gives CASSLSYGGSYEQYF.

The chain carries TRBV6-1 and TRBJ2-2, with D maybe TRBD1 (6 bases). The CDR3 extends over 14 amino acids. CDR1 and CDR2 (germline): MNHNS, SASEGT. V was pared by 6 bases and J by 3 bases, with 11 bases between. The CDR3 nucleotides read TGTGCCAGCAGATTTGGACAGTACACCGGGGAGCTGTTTTTT. Its protein product is CASRFGQYTGELFF.

Turning to this clonotype: This may arise from a read error, as a much more abundant clone is one base away. The chain couples TRBV9 to TRBJ2-1, with 14 bases identical to TRBD2. V was clipped by 4 bases and J by 8 bases; unmatched bases: 14. This CDR3 region has 18 residues. Germline V gives CDR1 SGDLS, CDR2 YYNGEE. The chain's CDR3 is CASSPLTPGLAGVDEQFF. The CDR3 nucleotides read TGTGCCAGCAGCCCCTTGACCCCGGGACTAGCGGGAGTGGATGAGCAGTTCTTC.

The chain links TRBV5-1 to TRBJ2-1, with 8 bases fitting TRBD1. V was pared by 0 bases and J by 6 bases, with 2 bases of the junction left unmatched. The CDR3 length is 14 residues. Germline CDR1 and CDR2: SGHRS and YFSETQ. CDR3 nucleotide sequence: TGCGCCAGCAGCTTGGCAGGGACAGGCAATGAGCAGTTCTTC. Protein product: CASSLAGTGNEQFF.

This clonotype was counted many times. The genes are TRBV20-1 and TRBJ1-1, with 7 bases identical to TRBD1. V lost 4 bases, J lost 0 bases, and 8 bases stayed unmatched. This CDR3 contains 15 residues. Germline V gene data show CDR1 as DFQATT and CDR2 as SNEGSKA (reference sequence). CDR3 sequence: CSANRGGSMNTEAFF. The CDR3 DNA is TGCAGTGCTAACAGGGGAGGGAGCATGAACACTGAAGCTTTCTTT.

Many counts were recorded for this clonotype. V usage is TRBV10-3 and J usage is TRBJ1-3; no firm D call. CDR3 size: 16 residues. Between the trimmed V and J ends, which lost 3 bases and 3 bases, there was a span of 15 bases. Germline CDR1 ENHRY, CDR2 SYGVKD. The DNA for the CDR3 is TGTGCCATCAGTGAAGGAGGGCCGATGAGTGGAAACACCATATATTTT. It specifies CAISEGGPMSGNTIYF.

V and J are TRBV6-5 and TRBJ2-1; a weak D match, TRBD1 (6 bases). The CDR3 runs 14 residues. Germline values: CDR1 MNHEY, CDR2 SVGAGI. The V gene lost 2 bases and the J gene lost 10 bases, with 15 bases spanning the gap. The CDR3 region has the DNA TGTGCCAGCAGTTACGCAACAGGGTCGGGGGAGCAGTTCTTC. Translated, it gives CASSYATGSGEQFF.

This clonotype has just a few counts. The chain uses TRBV4-1 and TRBJ2-2; 10 bases map to TRBD1. The germline CDR1 and CDR2 sequences are MGHRA and YSYEKL. This CDR3 region has 15 residues. V was clipped by 6 bases and J by 6 bases; unmatched bases: 7. The CDR3, as DNA: TGCGCCAGCAGGGAATGGGACAGGGGCGCCGGGGAGCTGTTTTTT. Translated: CASREWDRGAGELFF.

The chain combines TRBV2 with TRBJ1-1, with 7 nucleotides matching TRBD1. The CDR3 has 13 residues. Germline CDR1 reads SNHLY; CDR2 reads FYNNEI. With 7 bases clipped from V and 1 base from J, the junction kept 3 bases outside the gene matches. Written as DNA, the CDR3 is TGTGCCAGCAACAGACAGGGGAACACTGAAGCTTTCTTT. Residues: CASNRQGNTEAFF.

In this sample, this clonotype turned up many times. The V and J genes are TRBV5-1 and TRBJ2-7; no firm D call. CDR1 SGHRS and CDR2 YFSETQ come from the germline V gene. CDR3 length equals 12 residues. V lost 5 bases and J lost 7, with 13 bases in between. CDR3 bases: TGCGCCAGCAGTTACGGGTTAGAGGAGCAGTACGTC. Protein sequence: CASSYGLEEQYV.

This clonotype was seen repeatedly, ten times or more. The chain joins TRBV2 to TRBJ1-1; perhaps TRBD1 as D (5 bases). This CDR3 has 10 residues. Trimming pared 5 bases from V and 12 bases from J, leaving 10 bases between. Germline V gives CDR1 SNHLY, CDR2 FYNNEI. CDR3 in amino acids: CASSRDRTFF. The CDR3 DNA follows: TGTGCCAGCAGTAGGGACCGGACTTTCTTT. Looking up the rest from reference TRBV2 and TRBJ1-1 gives the full variable domain: EPEVTQTPSHQVTQMGQEVILRCVPISNHLYFYWYRQILGQKVEFLVSFYNNEISEKSEIFDDQFSVERPDGSNFTLKIRSTKLEDSAMYFCASSRDRTFFGQGTRLTVV.

The chain joins TRBV25-1 to TRBJ2-1; D is perhaps TRBD2 (5 bases). The length of the CDR3 is 15 residues. V was shortened by 5 bases and J by 6 bases, with 17 bases between the two germline ends. Germline CDR1 reads MGHDK; CDR2 reads SYGVNS. CDR3 sequence: CASSPRAYRGNEQFF. The CDR3 nucleotides read TGTGCCAGCAGTCCACGGGCCTACCGGGGCAATGAGCAGTTCTTC.

The DNA for the CDR3 is TGTGCCAGCAGTGAATTCATGCCCGGGGAGCTGTTTTTT. This sequence encodes CASSEFMPGELFF. The chain couples TRBV6-1 to TRBJ2-2; D ambiguous. Germline V gene lookup returns CDR1 MNHNS and CDR2 SASEGT. V lost 2 bases and J 6 bases, leaving 7 bases between the germline ends. CDR3 length: 13 amino acids.

The chain uses TRBV11-1 and TRBJ2-5, with 13 bases matching TRBD2. The CDR3 totals 17 residues. The germline CDR1 and CDR2 sequences are SGHAT and FQDESV (reference sequence). V dropped 6 bases and J dropped 5; count of bases not matched to a gene: 12. DNA of the CDR3: TGTGCCAGCAGTCCCGGCACCGGGACTAGCGGGACGGAGACCCAGTACTTC. Its translation is CASSPGTGTSGTETQYF.

The V call is TRBV29-1, the J call TRBJ2-1; 9 bases fit TRBD2. The CDR3 is 14 residues long. CDR1 SQVTM and CDR2 ANQGSEA come from the germline V gene. The J segment lost 0 bases and the V segment lost 7 bases, leaving 4 bases of the junction unmatched. The CDR3 DNA is TGCAGCGCCGGGACTAGCCTCTCCTACAATGAGCAGTTCTTC. Its translation is CSAGTSLSYNEQFF.

The sample holds many counts of this clonotype. The V and J genes are TRBV20-1 and TRBJ2-5; 10 bases are a match to TRBD1. Germline V gene data show CDR1 as DFQATT and CDR2 as SNEGSKA (reference sequence). J lost 5 bases, V lost 1 base, and 7 bases had no gene match. The CDR3 length is 15 residues. The chain's CDR3 is CSARGGTGVWETQYF. The DNA of the CDR3 is TGCAGTGCTAGAGGCGGGACAGGGGTCTGGGAGACCCAGTACTTC.

The rearrangement links TRBV11-2 to TRBJ1-4; D not certain. Trimming pared 5 bases from V and 8 bases from J, leaving 9 bases between. This CDR3 spans 12 amino acids. Germline V gene sequence: CDR1 SGHAT, CDR2 FQNNGV. This chain's CDR3 is CASSHLREKLFF. The CDR3 DNA follows: TGTGCCAGCAGCCACTTGAGGGAAAAACTGTTTTTT.

This clonotype was picked up many times. This rearrangement joins TRBV4-1 to TRBJ1-4; no reliable D call. The CDR3 totals 16 residues. Trimming took 0 bases from V and 8 from J, leaving 16 bases between them. CDR1 and CDR2 (germline): MGHRA, YSYEKL. The CDR3 sequence is CASSQELLIIGEKLFF. Here the CDR3 DNA reads TGCGCCAGCAGCCAAGAGTTACTCATCATTGGGGAAAAACTGTTTTTT.

This clonotype has more than one count but fewer than ten. This CDR3 is CATSREGVGSGLGNTIYF. The DNA for the CDR3 is TGTGCCACCAGCAGAGAGGGGGTTGGCTCAGGGCTCGGAAACACCATATATTTT. The chain employs TRBV15 and TRBJ1-3; D is perhaps TRBD1 (5 bases). Germline V gene sequence: CDR1 LNHNV, CDR2 YYDKDF (reference sequence). Trimming pared 0 bases from V and 4 bases from J, leaving 19 bases between. The CDR3 totals 18 residues.

Many counts were recorded for this clonotype. J is TRBJ2-5 and V is TRBV12-3 or TRBV12-4, with D perhaps matching TRBD1 (7 bases). V shed 0 bases and J shed 4 bases, with 12 bases lying between them. The CDR3 is 15 residues long. This CDR3 reads CASSLAVQGGETQYF. The CDR3 region has the DNA TGTGCCAGCAGTTTAGCGGTCCAGGGGGGAGAGACCCAGTACTTC.